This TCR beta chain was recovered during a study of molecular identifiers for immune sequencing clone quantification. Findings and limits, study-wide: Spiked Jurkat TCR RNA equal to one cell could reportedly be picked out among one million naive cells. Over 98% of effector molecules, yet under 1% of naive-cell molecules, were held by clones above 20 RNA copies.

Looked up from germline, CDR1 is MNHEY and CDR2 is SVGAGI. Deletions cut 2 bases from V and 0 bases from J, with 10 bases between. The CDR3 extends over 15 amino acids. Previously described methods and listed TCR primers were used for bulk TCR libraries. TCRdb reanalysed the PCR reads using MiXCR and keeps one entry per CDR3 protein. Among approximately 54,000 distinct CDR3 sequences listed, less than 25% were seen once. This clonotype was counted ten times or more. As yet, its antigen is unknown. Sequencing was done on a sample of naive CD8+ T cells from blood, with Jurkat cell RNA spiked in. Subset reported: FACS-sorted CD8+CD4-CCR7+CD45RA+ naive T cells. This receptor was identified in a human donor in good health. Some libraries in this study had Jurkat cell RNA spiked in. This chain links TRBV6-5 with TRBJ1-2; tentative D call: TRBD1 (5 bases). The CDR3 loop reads CASSYGTPPNYGYTF. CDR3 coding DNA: TGTGCCAGCAGTTACGGGACGCCCCCTAACTATGGCTACACCTTC.